These 2 T cell receptor beta chains came from one sample sequenced in a study of cytomegalovirus exposure and HLA in healthy donors. Both 60 Vbeta primers and 13 Jbeta primers went into the PCR. TCRdb's copy holds only in-frame clones and misses some; the assay was immunoSEQ multiplex PCR. The sample contains approximately 160,000 clones, approximately 71% of which appear only once. Sample: PBMCs. Receptors originate from a male donor in good health and CMV-seronegative.

This clone has more than one count but fewer than ten. This chain connects TRBV7-2 to TRBJ2-2, with D hard to call. V was pared by 3 bases and J by 0 bases, with 8 bases between. Germline values: CDR1 SGHTA, CDR2 FQGNSA. This CDR3 is built from 15 residues. The CDR3 nucleotides read TGTGCCAGCAGCTTGGCCAGGACGAACACCGGGGAGCTGTTTTTT. Translated, it gives CASSLARTNTGELFF.

This clone has just a few counts. This chain joins TRBV29-1 and TRBJ1-2; D is ambiguous. The CDR3 runs to 13 residues. CDR1 and CDR2 from the germline V gene are SQVTM and ANQGSEA. V was trimmed by 1 base and J by 2 bases, leaving 8 bases between them. The CDR3 DNA reads TGCAGCGTTGAAGGACAAAGAAACTATGGCTACACCTTC. It is translated as CSVEGQRNYGYTF.